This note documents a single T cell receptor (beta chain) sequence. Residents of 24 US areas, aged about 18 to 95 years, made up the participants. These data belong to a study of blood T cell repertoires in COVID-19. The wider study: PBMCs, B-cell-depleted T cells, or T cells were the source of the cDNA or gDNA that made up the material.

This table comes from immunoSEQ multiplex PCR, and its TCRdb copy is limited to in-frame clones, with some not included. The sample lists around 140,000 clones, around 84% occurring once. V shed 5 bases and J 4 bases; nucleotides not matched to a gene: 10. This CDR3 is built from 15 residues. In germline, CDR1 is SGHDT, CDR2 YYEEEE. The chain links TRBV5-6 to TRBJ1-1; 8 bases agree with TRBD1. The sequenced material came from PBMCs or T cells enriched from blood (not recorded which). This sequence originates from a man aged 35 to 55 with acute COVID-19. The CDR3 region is CASRFRQGAGTEAFF. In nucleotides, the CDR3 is TGTGCCAGCAGATTCAGGCAGGGGGCTGGCACTGAAGCTTTCTTT.